Following are 10 T cell receptor beta chains from one sample sequenced in a study of blood T cell repertoires in COVID-19. Assay: immunoSEQ multiplex PCR; the TCRdb copy retains only in-frame clones and omits some. The sample carries 250,000 to 350,000 clones, 70% to 90% recorded once. Source material: peripheral blood. All receptors derive from a human donor with COVID-19, enrolled during active disease. The donor label of this sample is uncertain.

The V gene is TRBV2, the J gene TRBJ2-1; a weak D match, TRBD1 (6 bases). V was clipped by 5 bases and J by 7 bases, with 15 bases between them. The CDR3 runs to 14 residues. CDR1 and CDR2 (germline): SNHLY, FYNNEI. The DNA of the CDR3 is TGTGCCAGCAGTACACTTCAGGGGAGAAATGAGCAGTTCTTC. The encoded protein is CASSTLQGRNEQFF.

The J gene is TRBJ1-5, the V gene TRBV19, with 9 bases that match TRBD1. The V and J ends lost 6 bases and 4 bases, in that order; junction bases with no gene match: 7. The CDR3 extends over 15 amino acids. Germline V gene sequence: CDR1 LNHDA, CDR2 SQIVND (reference sequence). The CDR3 sequence is CASSTGGAGNQPQHF. The CDR3, as DNA: TGTGCCAGTAGCACAGGGGGCGCCGGGAATCAGCCCCAGCATTTT.

The chain has TRBV28 and TRBJ1-2, with unresolved D. The CDR3 consists of 13 residues. V was cut by 5 bases and J by 4 bases, with 11 bases left in between. Per the germline V gene, CDR1 is MDHEN and CDR2 is SYDVKM. CDR3 loop: CASSPAAPYGYTF. CDR3 DNA: TGTGCCAGCAGTCCCGCCGCGCCCTATGGCTACACCTTC.

This clone was seen once. The chain couples TRBV19 to TRBJ1-1; 7 nucleotides agree with TRBD1. V was pared by 6 bases and J by 1 base, with 5 bases of the junction left unmatched. The CDR3 contains 14 residues. Germline V gives CDR1 LNHDA, CDR2 SQIVND (reference sequence). The CDR3 loop reads CASSKGQSNTEAFF. CDR3 nucleotides: TGTGCCAGTAGCAAGGGACAGTCGAACACTGAAGCTTTCTTT. Full variable domain (remainder filled in from reference TRBV19 and TRBJ1-1): DGGITQSPKYLFRKEGQNVTLSCEQNLNHDAMYWYRQDPGQGLRLIYYSQIVNDFQKGDIAEGYSVSREKKESFPLTVTSAQKNPTAFYLCASSKGQSNTEAFFGQGTRLTVV.

The V and J genes are TRBV28 and TRBJ2-5; 8 bases align to TRBD2. Trimming took 8 bases from V and 2 from J; bases not matched to a gene: 4. Germline CDR1 and CDR2: MDHEN and SYDVKM. The CDR3 consists of 13 residues. In nucleotides, the CDR3 is TGTGCCAGCGTAGCGGGGACACAAGAGACCCAGTACTTC. The encoded protein is CASVAGTQETQYF.

V usage is TRBV23-1 and J usage is TRBJ2-5; 7 nucleotides agree with TRBD2. Being an ORF, TRBV23-1 has a function that is uncertain. The CDR3 sequence is 12 residues long. After removal of 8 bases from V and 5 bases from J, the junction contained 5 bases not matched to a gene. Here the CDR3 DNA reads TGCGCCAGCGGGGGGGGTGAGGAGACCCAGTACTTC. This encodes CASGGGEETQYF.

Of note for this clone: The same CDR3 also results from other DNA sequences found in this sample. The chain uses TRBV2 and TRBJ2-7; 7 bases agree with TRBD1. The J segment lost 0 bases and the V segment lost 8 bases, leaving 4 bases of the junction unmatched. Germline CDR1 is SNHLY and CDR2 is FYNNEI. The CDR3 consists of 13 residues. The CDR3 bases are TGTGCCAGCCGGGACAGTCCCTCCTACGAGCAGTACTTC. This encodes CASRDSPSYEQYF.

The gene calls are TRBV7-8 and TRBJ2-2; D possibly corresponds to TRBD2 (6 bases). Trimming took off 9 bases at V and 0 bases at J, with 11 bases between the two ends. CDR1 SGHVS and CDR2 FQNEAQ come from the germline V gene. The CDR3 spans 14 residues. The CDR3 DNA is TGTGCCAGTCCGGGAGAAACGAACACCGGGGAGCTGTTTTTT. Protein sequence: CASPGETNTGELFF.

The DNA for the CDR3 is TGTGCCAGCAGCCACGCTAATACCCCCCACACCTTC. It codes for CASSHANTPHTF. V and J are TRBV3-1 (or the pseudogene TRBV3-2) and TRBJ1-2, with D unresolved. The CDR3 is 12 amino acids. Trimming took off 3 bases at V and 12 bases at J, with 14 bases between the two ends. Germline values: CDR1 LGHDT, CDR2 YNNKEL (reference sequence).

This chain connects TRBV5-1 to TRBJ2-7; 9 bases align to TRBD1. The ends lost 3 bases at V and 4 bases at J; junction bases unmatched: 5. Germline CDR1 is SGHRS and CDR2 is YFSETQ. The CDR3 spans 14 residues. CDR3 DNA sequence: TGCGCCAGCAGCTCCGGGGGGACAGGGTACGAGCAGTACTTC. Translating it yields CASSSGGTGYEQYF.